Listed here are 3 T cell receptor beta chains from one sample, sequenced in a study of cytomegalovirus exposure and HLA in healthy donors. A multiplex PCR was run with 60 Vbeta primers and 13 Jbeta primers. The method was immunoSEQ multiplex PCR; TCRdb's version includes in-frame clones alone and lacks a portion of them. This sample has some 200,000 clones, with over 65% found just once. The sequenced sample was PBMCs. The origin of the receptors is a man aged 40-49 years in good health and CMV-seronegative.

V is TRBV19 and J is TRBJ1-1; D gene uncertain. Germline CDR1 LNHDA, CDR2 SQIVND (reference sequence). The V end was cut by 6 bases, the J end by 1 base, with 9 bases between. There are 13 residues in the CDR3. The CDR3 bases are TGTGCCAGTAGGGGCACCCCGAACACTGAAGCTTTCTTT. As protein: CASRGTPNTEAFF. Supplemented by reference TRBV19 and TRBJ1-1, the full variable domain reads DGGITQSPKYLFRKEGQNVTLSCEQNLNHDAMYWYRQDPGQGLRLIYYSQIVNDFQKGDIAEGYSVSREKKESFPLTVTSAQKNPTAFYLCASRGTPNTEAFFGQGTRLTVV.

The chain carries TRBV2 and TRBJ2-5, with 12 bases aligning to TRBD2. Per the germline V gene, CDR1 is SNHLY and CDR2 is FYNNEI. J gave up 1 base and V 10 bases, and 7 bases lay outside the gene matches. The CDR3 totals 15 residues. The CDR3: CATSRLAGAQETQYF. CDR3 in DNA: TGTGCCACCTCCAGACTAGCGGGGGCCCAAGAGACCCAGTACTTC.

This clone was detected only a few times. V usage is TRBV27 and J usage is TRBJ2-1; 10 bases align to TRBD1. V was pared by 5 bases and J by 8 bases, with 9 bases of the junction left unmatched. In germline, CDR1 is MNHEY, CDR2 SMNVEV (reference sequence). The CDR3 spans 15 residues. CDR3: CASSTRQGAYDEQFF. CDR3 sequence (DNA): TGTGCCAGCAGTACCCGACAGGGGGCATACGATGAGCAGTTCTTC.